Listed below are T cell receptor beta chains from one sample, sequenced in a study of shared clonotypes between healthy human individuals. Here immunoSEQ multiplex PCR was the method, and the copy in TCRdb shows in-frame clones only, minus some. This table has around 1,100,000 clones, roughly 77% appearing once. Material: memory CD4+ T cells from PBMCs. Receptors were obtained from a man aged 18-30 years in good health. Some clones in this sample may be carry-over from other donors' samples. Each CDR3 is given with its conserved first and last residue. The D gene is left open where the match is weak. Clone size is given for some rows only: seen once, a few or many times, or a class if the clone is expanded.

v_gene	abundance	j_gene	d_gene	CDR3nt	CDR3aa
TRBV7-3	-	TRBJ2-1	-	TGTGCCAGCAGCAAGGGGGGCAGTGAGCAGTTCTTC	CASSKGGSEQFF
TRBV14	-	TRBJ2-1	-	TGTGCCAGCAGCGCCACCACACAGGTCAACAATGAGCAGTTCTTC	CASSATTQVNNEQFF
TRBV7-2	-	TRBJ1-5	-	TGTGCCAGCAGCTTATGGGGGGTCAATCAGCCCCAGCATTTT	CASSLWGVNQPQHF
TRBV28	-	TRBJ1-3	-	TGTGCCAGCAGTTGGAGCCAGTCAGGAAACACCATATATTTT	CASSWSQSGNTIYF
TRBV5-1	-	TRBJ1-1	-	TGCGCCAGCAGCGGTGGGGGGTGGAACACTGAAGCTTTCTTT	CASSGGGWNTEAFF
TRBV6-1	-	TRBJ2-5	TRBD1	TGTGCCAGCAAAAGGGGGACAGGGCTCCAAGAGACCCAGTACTTC	CASKRGTGLQETQYF
TRBV28	once	TRBJ2-7	TRBD2	TGTGCCACGAACGGACTAGCGGATACCTACGAGCAGTACTTC	CATNGLADTYEQYF
TRBV10-3	few	TRBJ2-7	-	TGTGCCATCAGTGGGTTACAGGGGGGGGAGCAGTACTTC	CAISGLQGGEQYF
TRBV30	once	TRBJ2-7	-	TGTGCCTGGAGTGTACGAGTTTTCGAGCAGTACTTC	CAWSVRVFEQYF
TRBV20-1	-	TRBJ2-7	TRBD1	TGCAGTGGGACAGGGGACTACGAGCAGTACTTC	CSGTGDYEQYF
TRBV19	few	TRBJ2-7	-	TGTGCCAGTAGTAGGCCGGGACACCCTAGGGAGCAGTACTTC	CASSRPGHPREQYF
TRBV2	-	TRBJ1-3	-	TGTGCCAGCAGTGCCGAGGTCCACTCTGGAAACACCATATATTTT	CASSAEVHSGNTIYF
TRBV10-1	-	TRBJ2-5	-	TGCGCCAGCAGTGAGGGCGGATCCCAAGAGACCCAGTACTTC	CASSEGGSQETQYF
TRBV19	once	TRBJ2-3	-	TGTGCCAGCTGTAAAGGGTGGACAGATACGCAGTATTTT	CASCKGWTDTQYF
TRBV11-2	-	TRBJ2-3	-	TGTGCCAGCAGCTTTCAGTCAGATACGCAGTATTTT	CASSFQSDTQYF
TRBV29-1	-	TRBJ2-3	-	TGCAGCTCTCTACGACAGGTTAGCACAGATACGCAGTATTTT	CSSLRQVSTDTQYF
TRBV5-4	once	TRBJ2-5	TRBD2	TGTGCCAGCAGATCTACTAGCGGAGCTGGGTATGAGACCCAGTACTTC	CASRSTSGAGYETQYF
TRBV25-1	-	TRBJ1-2	-	TGTGCCAGCAGTGAATCCTACTATGGCTACACCTTC	CASSESYYGYTF
TRBV6-1	once	TRBJ1-2	-	TGTGCCAGCAGTGAAGCTCAGGGAATCTATGGCTACACCTTC	CASSEAQGIYGYTF
TRBV4-1	-	TRBJ2-5	-	TGCGCCAGCAGCCAAAGTTGGACCGAGACCCAGTACTTC	CASSQSWTETQYF
TRBV7-3	few	TRBJ2-5	-	TGTGCCAGCAGCTTAAGGCATCCTGACGGCCAGTACTTC	CASSLRHPDGQYF
TRBV7-2	-	TRBJ2-7	-	TGTGCCAGCAGCTTAGGGTCGCAGGTCTACGAGCAGTACTTC	CASSLGSQVYEQYF
TRBV7-9	once	TRBJ1-1	-	TGTGCCAGCAGCCCGGGACCGGGACGCCGACTAAACACTGAAGCTTTCTTT	CASSPGPGRRLNTEAFF
TRBV10-3	few	TRBJ1-3	-	TGTGCCATCAGTCCCGGGACAAGCCCTGGAAACACCATATATTTT	CAISPGTSPGNTIYF
TRBV6-1	-	TRBJ2-7	-	TGTGCCAGCAGTGAAGTTTACGAATTTTTGACAGGTGCCGAGCAGTACTTC	CASSEVYEFLTGAEQYF
TRBV15	-	TRBJ1-5	-	TGTGCCACCAGCAGGGATATACAGGGTTCTCAGCCCCAGCATTTT	CATSRDIQGSQPQHF
TRBV5-1	many	TRBJ2-2	TRBD2	TGCGCCAGCAGCGGGAGGGCCGACACCGGGGAGCTGTTTTTT	CASSGRADTGELFF
TRBV9	once	TRBJ2-7	-	TGTGCCAGCAGCGTAGTCAACGAGCAGTACTTC	CASSVVNEQYF
TRBV11-2	-	TRBJ2-3	TRBD2	TGTGCCAGCAGCTCAGGACTAGCGGGAGGTCGGTTAGATACGCAGTATTTT	CASSSGLAGGRLDTQYF
TRBV28	-	TRBJ1-2	-	TGTGCCAGCAGTTTAGAACGGGGTACCTATGGCTACACCTTC	CASSLERGTYGYTF
TRBV7-3	-	TRBJ2-3	-	TGTGCCAGCAGCCCTACCGGAGATACGCAGTATTTT	CASSPTGDTQYF
TRBV2	few	TRBJ1-5	-	TGTGCCAGCAGTGAACGATCAGTTGGTCAGCCCCAGCATTTT	CASSERSVGQPQHF
TRBV11-2	-	TRBJ2-1	-	TGTGCCAGCAACTCTGGGGACTGGGCCCCCAATGAGCAGTTCTTC	CASNSGDWAPNEQFF
TRBV19	-	TRBJ1-1	-	TGTGCCAGTAGTGTCGTTATGAACACTGAAGCTTTCTTT	CASSVVMNTEAFF
TRBV5-4	-	TRBJ1-3	TRBD1	TGTGCCAGCAGCTTGCAACAGGGGTCTGGAAACACCATATATTTT	CASSLQQGSGNTIYF
TRBV18	-	TRBJ1-2	-	TGTGCCAGCTCACCCTATCCGACGGGCGGGGACTATGGCTACACCTTC	CASSPYPTGGDYGYTF
TRBV4-3	-	TRBJ1-4	TRBD1	TGCGCCAGCAGCCAGCGGGGACAGGAGGAAAAACTGTTTTTT	CASSQRGQEEKLFF
TRBV20-1	few	TRBJ1-1	-	TGCAGTGCACTCTTCAACACTGAAGCTTTCTTT	CSALFNTEAFF
TRBV7-9	-	TRBJ1-2	-	TGTGCCAGCAGCATAAACCGGGAGGGCTATGGCTACACCTTC	CASSINREGYGYTF
TRBV2	few	TRBJ1-1	-	TGTGCCAGCAGTCCACAGTTGAACACTGAAGCTTTCTTT	CASSPQLNTEAFF
TRBV5-1	-	TRBJ1-5	-	TGCGCCAGCAGCTTGGGGGTCGCGTGGCCCCAGCATTTT	CASSLGVAWPQHF
TRBV28	-	TRBJ1-5	-	TGTGCCAGCACCGTCGGGGTAAATCAGCCCCAGCATTTT	CASTVGVNQPQHF
TRBV29-1	many	TRBJ2-5	-	TGCAGCGTTGACGCAGAGGCGGAGACCCAGTACTTC	CSVDAEAETQYF
TRBV6-1	-	TRBJ1-1	-	TGTGCCAGCAGTGAATTTACAGGGCCCGTTGAAGCTTTCTTT	CASSEFTGPVEAFF
TRBV4-1	-	TRBJ1-2	-	TGCGCCAGCAGCGAGCGGGACGGGGTCTATGGCTACACCTTC	CASSERDGVYGYTF
TRBV28	-	TRBJ1-5	TRBD1	TGTGCCAGCAGTCTGACAGGGGTAGTGGTGGTTGATCAGCCCCAGCATTTT	CASSLTGVVVVDQPQHF
TRBV7-8	-	TRBJ2-1	TRBD1	TGTGCCAGCAGCGCATGGACAGGCTACAATGAGCAGTTCTTC	CASSAWTGYNEQFF